The sequence of this TCR beta chain was determined in a study of CD8 T cells in Susac syndrome. V lost 4 bases, J lost 4 bases, and 12 bases stayed unmatched. The CDR3 runs to 16 residues. Looked up from germline, CDR1 is SGHAT and CDR2 is FQNNGV. Treatment-naive patients with stable or active relapsing-remitting disease were the multiple sclerosis controls. RNA, at about 0.5 to 1 ug, was reverse transcribed with random hexamers. TCRdb analysed the immunoSEQ multiplex PCR reads with MiXCR anew, one entry per CDR3 protein. This table holds some 120,000 distinct CDR3 sequences, roughly 89% found once. The specimen was CD8+ T cells from PBMCs. This clonotype was obtained from a human donor with multiple sclerosis. The chain links TRBV11-2 to TRBJ1-2; 7 bases map to TRBD1. The CDR3, as DNA: TGTGCCAGCAGCTCCTCAACAAGACAGGGCGGCTATGGCTACACCTTC. Residues: CASSSSTRQGGYGYTF.